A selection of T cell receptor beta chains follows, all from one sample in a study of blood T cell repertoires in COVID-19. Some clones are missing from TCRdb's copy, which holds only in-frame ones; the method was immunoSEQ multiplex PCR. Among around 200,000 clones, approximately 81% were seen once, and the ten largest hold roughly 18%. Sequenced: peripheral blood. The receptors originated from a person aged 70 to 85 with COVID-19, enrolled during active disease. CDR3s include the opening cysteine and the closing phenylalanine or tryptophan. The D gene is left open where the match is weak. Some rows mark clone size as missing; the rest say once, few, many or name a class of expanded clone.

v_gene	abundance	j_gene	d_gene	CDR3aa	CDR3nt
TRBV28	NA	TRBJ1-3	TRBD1	CASSPPGGPGNTIYF	TGTGCCAGCAGTCCCCCAGGGGGGCCTGGAAACACCATATATTTT
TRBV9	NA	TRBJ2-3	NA	CASSVDGELTQYF	TGTGCCAGCAGCGTAGATGGAGAGTTGACGCAGTATTTT
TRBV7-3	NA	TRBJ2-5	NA	CASSPHGAGPQETQYF	TGTGCCAGCAGCCCCCATGGCGCAGGGCCCCAAGAGACCCAGTACTTC
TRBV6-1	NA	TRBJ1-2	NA	CASSEPANYGYTF	TGTGCCAGCAGTGAACCGGCTAACTATGGCTACACCTTC
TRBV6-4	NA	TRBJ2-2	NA	CASSSNTGELFF	TGTGCCAGCAGCTCGAACACCGGGGAGCTGTTTTTT
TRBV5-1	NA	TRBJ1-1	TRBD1	CASSLRQGGTEAFF	TGCGCCAGCAGCTTGAGACAGGGGGGCACTGAAGCTTTCTTT
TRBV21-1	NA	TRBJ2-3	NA	CASSETGGITDTQYF	TGTGCCAGCAGCGAAACAGGGGGCATCACAGATACGCAGTATTTT
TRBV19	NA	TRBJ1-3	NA	CASMQASGNTIYF	TGTGCCAGTATGCAGGCCTCTGGAAACACCATATATTTT
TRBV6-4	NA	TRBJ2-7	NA	CASLPSPSYEQYF	TGTGCCAGCTTGCCGAGCCCTTCCTACGAGCAGTACTTC
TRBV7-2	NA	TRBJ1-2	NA	CASSLAGGNTF	TGTGCCAGCAGCTTAGCTGGGGGGAACACCTTC
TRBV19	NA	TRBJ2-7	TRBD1	CASSVRGLGVYEQYF	TGTGCCAGTAGTGTCAGGGGGCTAGGGGTCTACGAGCAGTACTTC
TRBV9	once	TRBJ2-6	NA	CASSVAEEAASAGANVLTF	TGTGCCAGCAGCGTGGCTGAGGAAGCCGCAAGCGCTGGGGCCAACGTCCTGACTTTC
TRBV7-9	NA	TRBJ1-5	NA	CASSLGHNNQPQHF	TGTGCCAGCAGCCTGGGACACAACAATCAGCCCCAGCATTTT
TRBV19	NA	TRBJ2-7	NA	CASSRLGREGSYEQYF	TGTGCCAGTAGCCGTCTGGGCAGGGAAGGGTCCTACGAGCAGTACTTC
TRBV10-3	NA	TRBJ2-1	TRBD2	CAINPGLAINEQFF	TGTGCCATCAACCCGGGACTAGCAATCAATGAGCAGTTCTTC
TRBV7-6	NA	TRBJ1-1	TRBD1	CASSQYRDRRNTEAFF	TGTGCCAGCAGCCAATACCGGGACAGGAGGAACACTGAAGCTTTCTTT
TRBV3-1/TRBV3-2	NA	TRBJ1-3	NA	CASSQERTASGNTIYF	TGTGCCAGCAGCCAAGAAAGGACAGCCTCTGGAAACACCATATATTTT
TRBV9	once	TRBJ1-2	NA	CASSVDRGTTLNYGYTF	TGTGCCAGCAGCGTAGATAGAGGGACAACACTTAACTATGGCTACACCTTC
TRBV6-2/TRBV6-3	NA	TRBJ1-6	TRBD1	CASSSTPGQKITSPLHF	TGTGCCAGCAGTTCCACCCCGGGACAGAAGATAACTTCACCCCTCCACTTT
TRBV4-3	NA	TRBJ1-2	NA	CASSQDLYTIRRGYTF	TGCGCCAGCAGCCAAGATCTATACACTATCCGACGTGGCTACACCTTC
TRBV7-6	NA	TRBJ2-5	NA	CASSSSQETQYF	TGTGCCAGCAGCTCTTCCCAAGAGACCCAGTACTTC
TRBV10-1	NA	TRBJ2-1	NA	CATTANLGKGDNEQFF	TGCGCCACCACGGCGAACCTCGGGAAGGGGGATAATGAGCAGTTCTTC